What follows is one TCR beta chain and its context. This specimen belongs to a study of T cell changes during pregnancy in multiple sclerosis. The protocol was immunoSEQ multiplex PCR, while the TCRdb copy is restricted to in-frame clones and leaves out a portion. The profile shows nearly 25,000 clones, more than 75% of them singletons. The sequence was obtained from a female donor in good health, enrolled as a control in a pregnancy study. The input for sequencing was CD4+ T cells from peripheral blood mononuclear cells, taken in the first trimester of pregnancy.

CDR3 protein: CASSSTWGPGETQYF. DNA of the CDR3: TGTGCCAGCAGTTCAACGTGGGGGCCAGGAGAGACCCAGTACTTC. This sequence joins TRBV6-5 and TRBJ2-5, with D maybe TRBD1 (6 bases). The CDR3 runs to 15 residues. In germline, CDR1 is MNHEY, CDR2 SVGAGI. V was shortened by 4 bases and J by 4 bases, with 16 bases between the two germline ends.